The T cell receptor (beta chain) under discussion was sequenced for a study of T cells in Graves' hyperthyroidism and ophthalmopathy. In the study overall: Peripheral blood was drawn at first diagnosis, prior to all treatment. Study results and limitations: Ophthalmopathy was identified by the model a median about six months ahead of onset.

TCR beta CDR3 regions were amplified from RNA. HTBI primers were employed in a first-round RT-PCR of the TCR CDR3. A single record per CDR3 protein comes from TCRdb applying MiXCR to the multiplex PCR reads. Of 600,000 or so distinct CDR3 sequences listed, roughly 16% are singletons. The V gene's germline CDR1 is SGHRS and CDR2 YFSETQ. Trimming left V 4 bases short and J 4 bases short, with 11 bases between. The CDR3 covers 13 residues. This clonotype was recorded at least ten times. Its antigen is unknown. Stable hyperthyroidism: no ophthalmopathy progression over 18 months of follow-up. Subjects aged 18 to 65 presented with newly diagnosed hyperthyroidism of less than 2 months' duration.

V and J are TRBV5-1 and TRBJ1-2; D is unresolved. This TCR derives from a woman in her twenties or thirties with Graves' hyperthyroidism. Sequenced material: blood. The CDR3 sequence: CASSPQVIYGYTF. The CDR3 DNA reads TGCGCCAGCAGCCCTCAGGTTATCTATGGCTACACCTTC.